This T cell receptor beta chain is from a study of blood T cell repertoires in COVID-19. As for the study in general: The cDNA or gDNA used as material had been derived from T cells, B-cell-depleted T cells, or PBMCs.

With 3 bases clipped from V and 0 bases from J, the junction kept 3 bases outside the gene matches. There are 16 residues in the CDR3. Germline V gene sequence: CDR1 SGHNT, CDR2 YENEEA. Method: immunoSEQ multiplex PCR; TCRdb's copy keeps in-frame clones and lacks some. In the table there are 180,000 or so clones, 80% to 90% of which are singletons. This chain uses TRBV11-3 with TRBJ1-4; 8 nucleotides line up with TRBD1. The sequence was collected from a middle-aged man with active or convalescent COVID-19. The specimen was peripheral blood. The chain's CDR3 is CASSFADRATNEKLFF. Here the CDR3 DNA reads TGTGCCAGCAGCTTCGCGGACAGGGCAACTAATGAAAAACTGTTTTTT.